One TCR beta chain is described in this entry. Its antigen is not identified. Unique molecular identifiers were present on cDNA, and template switching added a universal primer site. TCRdb re-analysed the 5' RACE reads in MiXCR, keeping a single row per CDR3 protein. The sample holds roughly 350,000 distinct CDR3 sequences, 9% to 15% seen once. This specimen comes from a study of identical twins. Study conclusions and caveats: Memory repertoires lacked the insertion deficit that abundant cord blood beta clonotypes showed. Models underestimated out-of-frame TCR alpha sharing in monozygotic twins.

The CDR3 consists of 14 residues. V lost 4 bases, J lost 8 bases, and 15 bases lay in between. These same data were also listed under a study on yellow fever vaccine responses in identical twins.

Material for sequencing was CD8+ T cells sorted from blood. The receptor's source is a young woman in good health. The rearrangement joins TRBV12-3 or TRBV12-4 to TRBJ2-1; D might be TRBD2 (7 bases). The DNA for the CDR3 is TGTGCCAGCAGTTGGGGGAGGGACATCGATGAGCAGTTCTTC. This codes for CASSWGRDIDEQFF.